Presented here are 12 T cell receptor beta chains from one specimen sequenced in a study of naive and memory T cell subsets. An oligonucleotide containing a UMI was ligated to the 3' end of TCR cDNA. The SP2 primer and nested alpha and beta constant region primers amplified ligated cDNA in four rounds. TCRdb called the 5' RACE reads again in MiXCR, with one record for every CDR3 protein. The sample has some 60,000 distinct CDR3 sequences, under 10% seen once; the top ten hold 9.8%. The origin of the receptors is a female donor in good health.

This clonotype was detected many times. The chain is built from TRBV7-2 and TRBJ1-2; the D gene is possibly TRBD1 (6 bases). V lost 5 bases, J lost 5 bases, and 15 bases lay in between. The CDR3 runs 14 residues. Germline CDR1 reads SGHTA; CDR2 reads FQGNSA. The CDR3: CASSPRGQGYGYTF. In DNA form, the CDR3 reads TGTGCCAGCAGCCCACGGGGGCAGGGGTATGGCTACACCTTC.

This clonotype has a count of ten or more. The chain joins TRBV18 to TRBJ1-2, with no clear D. The germline CDR1 and CDR2 sequences are KGHSH and LQKENI. V shed 6 bases and J shed 8 bases, with 19 bases lying between them. The CDR3 is 14 amino acids. The CDR3 here is CASSLRFEESGYTF. The CDR3 DNA follows: TGTGCCAGCTCCCTTCGTTTCGAAGAAAGCGGCTACACCTTC.

The V and J genes are TRBV12-3 or TRBV12-4 and TRBJ2-3; the D gene is possibly TRBD1 (5 bases). This CDR3 spans 11 amino acids. Between the trimmed V and J ends, which lost 5 bases and 8 bases, there was a span of 8 bases. This CDR3 reads CASSTRGTQYF. CDR3 nucleotides: TGTGCCAGCAGTACAAGGGGTACGCAGTATTTT.

The rearrangement links TRBV4-3 to TRBJ1-4; D might be TRBD1 (6 bases). The CDR3 spans 16 residues. Per germline, CDR1 LGHNA and CDR2 YSLEER. The germline V and J ends were trimmed by 0 bases and 7 bases, with 15 bases remaining between them. In DNA, the CDR3 is TGCGCCAGCAGCCAAGATCGCGGGACAAAGACTGAAAAACTGTTTTTT. Residues: CASSQDRGTKTEKLFF.

The rearrangement joins TRBV19 to TRBJ2-7; 7 positions agree with TRBD2. V gave up 4 bases and J gave up 3 bases; unmatched junction bases: 9. The CDR3 has 15 residues. Germline values: CDR1 LNHDA, CDR2 SQIVND (reference sequence). The CDR3 DNA reads TGTGCCAGTAGTAAAGCGGGGCAACCCAGCTACGAGCAGTACTTC. Translation: CASSKAGQPSYEQYF.

This clonotype was observed at least ten times. The gene calls are TRBV15 and TRBJ1-1; no definite D call. The germline V gene encodes CDR1 LNHNV and CDR2 YYDKDF (reference sequence). The ends were cut back, 0 bases at V and 7 bases at J, with 12 bases in the middle. The CDR3 extends over 14 amino acids. CDR3 coding DNA: TGTGCCACCAGCAGAGATCAAGGAGCTCTTGAAGCTTTCTTT. Translating it yields CATSRDQGALEAFF.

V usage is TRBV27 and J usage is TRBJ2-3; D is unresolved. Looked up from germline, CDR1 is MNHEY and CDR2 is SMNVEV (reference sequence). The CDR3 runs 13 residues. V was shortened by 3 bases and J by 4 bases, with 8 bases between the two germline ends. In DNA form, the CDR3 reads TGTGCCAGCAGTTTGGTCTTGGCAGATACGCAGTATTTT. This codes for CASSLVLADTQYF.

This clonotype was observed many times. CDR3 bases: TGTGCCAGCGGACAGGGGGGCTATGGCTACACCTTC. Residues: CASGQGGYGYTF. The chain joins TRBV6-6 to TRBJ1-2; 10 nucleotides agree with TRBD1. There are 12 residues in the CDR3. Germline trimming cut 8 bases from V and 4 bases from J; bases unmatched to any gene: 1. Germline V lookup: CDR1 MNHNY, CDR2 SVGAGI (reference sequence).

This clonotype appeared many times. The rearrangement uses TRBV7-8 and TRBJ1-1; the match to TRBD1 covers 7 bases. V shed 5 bases, J shed 1 base, and the junction held 10 bases outside the gene matches. CDR1 and CDR2 (germline): SGHVS, FQNEAQ. This CDR3 is built from 16 residues. The CDR3 coding sequence is TGTGCCAGCAGCCAGATAGGGGGCGCAAGGAACACTGAAGCTTTCTTT. It encodes CASSQIGGARNTEAFF.

This clonotype was observed a few times. The V gene is TRBV7-2, the J gene TRBJ2-7, with 16 bases matching TRBD2. Trimming removed 3 bases from V and 2 bases from J; junction bases left unmatched: 1. CDR1 SGHTA and CDR2 FQGNSA come from the germline V gene. The CDR3 length is 16 residues. The CDR3 nucleotides read TGTGCCAGCAGCTTGGGACTAGCGGGGGGGGCCTACGAGCAGTACTTC. Its protein is CASSLGLAGGAYEQYF.

The sample holds a few counts of this clonotype. The V call is TRBV5-5, the J call TRBJ2-5; D is possibly TRBD2 (6 bases). This CDR3 spans 13 amino acids. Trimming took 1 base from V and 2 from J, leaving 6 bases between them. Germline loops: CDR1 SGHKS, CDR2 YYEKEE (reference sequence). The CDR3: CASSLSGQETQYF. CDR3 nucleotide sequence: TGTGCCAGCAGCTTGAGCGGGCAAGAGACCCAGTACTTC.

This clonotype was seen more than once but under ten times. The chain carries TRBV12-3 or TRBV12-4 and TRBJ2-7; 8 nucleotides line up with TRBD1. The CDR3 totals 15 residues. Trimming at V came to 6 bases and at J to 5 bases, leaving 12 bases not matched to a gene. The CDR3 nucleotides are TGTGCCAGCAGGGTCGCAGGGGGCGCTTTTCACGAGCAGTACTTC. Translating it yields CASRVAGGAFHEQYF.